A single sample is the source of the 23 T cell receptor beta chains below, sequenced in a study of blood T cell repertoires in COVID-19. Data came from immunoSEQ multiplex PCR; TCRdb stores just in-frame clones and leaves some out. The data show roughly 570,000 clones, roughly nine tenths seen once. The material sequenced was peripheral blood. The receptors were sampled from a woman in her forties or fifties with COVID-19, enrolled during active disease.

V is TRBV28 and J is TRBJ1-1; 8 positions match TRBD1. The CDR3 contains 19 residues. Germline CDR1 reads MDHEN; CDR2 reads SYDVKM. Losses at the gene ends were 6 bases for V and 1 base for J; bases not matched to a gene: 19. CDR3 region: CASRDDITGGLVGNTEAFF. The CDR3 DNA is TGTGCCAGCAGGGACGATATTACAGGGGGGCTCGTAGGGAACACTGAAGCTTTCTTT.

This clone was seen more than once but under ten times. V and J are TRBV18 and TRBJ1-5, with TRBD1 as a possible D gene (5 bases). The CDR3 is made up of 13 amino acids. V was clipped by 5 bases and J by 5 bases, with 10 bases between them. Germline V gene data show CDR1 as KGHSH and CDR2 as LQKENI. In DNA form, the CDR3 reads TGTGCCAGCTCATCCCAGGGTGATCAGCCCCAGCATTTT. Translating gives CASSSQGDQPQHF.

V and J are TRBV4-1 and TRBJ1-1; D remains unclear. The CDR3 spans 13 residues. Trimming stripped 1 base from V and 4 bases from J, with 7 bases between. Germline CDR1 and CDR2: MGHRA and YSYEKL. The CDR3, as DNA: TGCGCCAGCAGCCAAGTCAGTGCCACTGAAGCTTTCTTT. Its translation: CASSQVSATEAFF.

This sequence joins TRBV27 and TRBJ1-1, with 7 bases that match TRBD1. The CDR3 sequence is 12 residues long. Germline CDR1 and CDR2: MNHEY and SMNVEV (reference sequence). Trimming removed 10 bases from V and 10 bases from J; junction bases left unmatched: 12. The CDR3 nucleotides read TGTGCCACCGGAACTAGGGACAGCCGAGCTTTCTTT. It yields the protein CATGTRDSRAFF.

This clone appeared once. This chain joins TRBV2 and TRBJ2-1, with a tentative D call TRBD1 (5 bases). V was pared by 0 bases and J by 13 bases, with 13 bases between. Germline lookup yields CDR1 SNHLY and CDR2 FYNNEI. The CDR3 has 13 amino acids. CDR3 amino acids: CASSEAGHLSQFF. CDR3 sequence (DNA): TGTGCCAGCAGTGAAGCAGGACACCTGAGCCAGTTCTTC.

Points on this clone: Distinct nucleotide sequences in the sample also encode this CDR3. The chain couples TRBV4-1 to TRBJ1-6; possible D gene TRBD1, 5 bases. V lost 7 bases, J lost 7 bases, and 11 bases lay in between. Germline lookup yields CDR1 MGHRA and CDR2 YSYEKL. The CDR3 runs 13 residues. Here the CDR3 reads CASNRGNNSPLHF. The CDR3 nucleotides are TGCGCCAGCAATCGGGGGAACAATTCACCCCTCCACTTT.

V gene TRBV18 combines with J gene TRBJ1-6; the D is unclear. Germline lookup yields CDR1 KGHSH and CDR2 LQKENI. V dropped 6 bases and J dropped 10 bases, with 16 bases sitting between them. The CDR3 is made up of 14 amino acids. This CDR3 reads CASSKTGEQSPLHF. The CDR3 bases are TGTGCCAGCTCGAAGACCGGGGAACAGTCACCCCTCCACTTT.

V gene TRBV21-1 combines with J gene TRBJ1-5. TRBV21-1 represents a pseudogene. The CDR3 loop spans 16 amino acids. The CDR3 sequence: CASLVGGVVGNQPQHF. The DNA of the CDR3 is TGTGCCAGCTTAGTCGGAGGGGTGGTCGGCAATCAGCCCCAGCATTTT.

The CDR3 spells CAISELTIDGYTF. In DNA, the CDR3 is TGTGCCATCAGTGAGTTGACAATCGATGGCTACACCTTC. J is TRBJ1-2 and V is TRBV10-3, with D hard to call. Trimming took off 1 base at V and 6 bases at J, with 9 bases between the two ends. CDR1 and CDR2 (germline): ENHRY, SYGVKD. The CDR3 contains 13 residues.

The chain carries TRBV2 and TRBJ1-2, with D perhaps TRBD1 (5 bases). Trimming took off 7 bases at V and 2 bases at J, with 14 bases between the two ends. The CDR3 consists of 14 residues. Germline lookup yields CDR1 SNHLY and CDR2 FYNNEI. CDR3 protein: CASTREKGNYGYTF. CDR3 DNA: TGTGCCAGCACCAGAGAGAAGGGGAACTATGGCTACACCTTC.

This clone was observed a single time. The rearrangement uses TRBV7-9 and TRBJ1-2; 10 bases fit TRBD1. The length of the CDR3 is 15 residues. The V and J ends lost 11 bases and 4 bases, in that order; junction bases with no gene match: 13. Germline CDR1 reads SEHNR; CDR2 reads FQNEAQ (reference sequence). The CDR3 sequence is CAVPGTGEDFYGYTF. In DNA, the CDR3 is TGTGCCGTCCCCGGGACAGGGGAAGATTTCTATGGCTACACCTTC.

The chain has TRBV5-1 and TRBJ2-5, with D tentatively TRBD1 (6 bases). Germline assignment: CDR1 SGHRS and CDR2 YFSETQ. The V gene lost 4 bases and the J gene lost 1 base, with 11 bases spanning the gap. The CDR3 is 14 residues long. The CDR3: CASSLQGGQETQYF. The CDR3 coding sequence is TGCGCCAGCAGCCTACAGGGTGGCCAAGAGACCCAGTACTTC.

The chain couples TRBV28 to TRBJ2-3, with D possibly TRBD2 on 6 matching bases. CDR3 length equals 16 residues. Germline V gives CDR1 MDHEN, CDR2 SYDVKM. V lost 8 bases, J lost 6 bases, and 24 bases lay in between. CDR3: CASASALAASFDTQYF. In DNA form, the CDR3 reads TGTGCCAGCGCATCAGCCTTAGCGGCGTCGTTCGATACGCAGTATTTT. Complete variable domain (other parts from reference TRBV28 and TRBJ2-3): DVKVTQSSRYLVKRTGEKVFLECVQDMDHENMFWYRQDPGLGLRLIYFSYDVKMKEKGDIPEGYSVSREKKERFSLILESASTNQTSMYLCASASALAASFDTQYFGPGTRLTVL.

The V and J genes are TRBV6-5 and TRBJ1-3; 9 bases are shared with TRBD1. CDR1 is MNHEY and CDR2 is SVGAGI in the germline V gene. The CDR3 spans 15 residues. The junction had 7 bases not matched to a gene; V was cut back by 8 bases and J by 2 bases. The CDR3 is CASGRGQGAGNTIYF. CDR3 bases: TGTGCCAGCGGTAGGGGACAGGGCGCTGGAAACACCATATATTTT.

CDR3 DNA: TGCGCCAGCAGGTCACAGGCCTCTAGCACAGATACGCAGTATTTT. Protein: CASRSQASSTDTQYF. The chain links TRBV5-1 to TRBJ2-3; D might be TRBD1 (5 bases). Deletions cut 5 bases from V and 0 bases from J, with 13 bases between. The CDR3 runs 15 residues. The germline V gene encodes CDR1 SGHRS and CDR2 YFSETQ. The entire variable domain, with the rest obtained from reference TRBV5-1 and TRBJ2-3, is as follows: KAGVTQTPRYLIKTRGQQVTLSCSPISGHRSVSWYQQTPGQGLQFLFEYFSETQRNKGNFPGRFSGRQFSNSRSEMNVSTLELGDSALYLCASRSQASSTDTQYFGPGTRLTVL.

This chain joins TRBV7-6 and TRBJ1-1; tentatively, D is TRBD1 (6 bases). CDR3 length equals 14 residues. Germline V CDR1 and CDR2: SGHVS, FNYEAQ. V was cut by 5 bases and J by 3 bases, with 13 bases left in between. CDR3 amino acids: CASSPPNRDTEAFF. For the CDR3, the DNA is TGTGCCAGCAGCCCCCCGAACAGGGACACTGAAGCTTTCTTT.

The chain links TRBV9 to TRBJ1-5, with a weak D call TRBD1 (5 bases). CDR3 length: 15 amino acids. The V gene's germline CDR1 is SGDLS and CDR2 YYNGEE. Trimming took off 4 bases at V and 1 base at J, with 12 bases between the two ends. CDR3 sequence: CASSLQGGSNQPQHF. CDR3 nucleotides: TGTGCCAGCAGCCTTCAGGGAGGGAGCAATCAGCCCCAGCATTTT.

The chain carries TRBV5-1 and TRBJ1-2, with D possibly matching TRBD1 (5 bases). Trimming cost V 5 bases and J 1 base, with 15 bases left between them. This CDR3 is 15 amino acids long. Germline-derived CDR1 and CDR2 are SGHRS and YFSETQ. For the CDR3, the DNA is TGCGCCAGCAGGTCCCAGGGAACCGATAACTATGGCTACACCTTC. Amino acid sequence: CASRSQGTDNYGYTF.

The chain joins TRBV5-7 to TRBJ1-6, with D perhaps TRBD1 (6 bases). TRBV5-7 is classed as an ORF, of uncertain function. V was pared by 1 base and J by 5 bases, with 10 bases between. CDR3 length: 15 residues. The DNA for the CDR3 is TGTGCCAGCAGCTTGTCAGGGGACGATAATTCACCCCTCCACTTT. Residues: CASSLSGDDNSPLHF.

The gene calls are TRBV30 and TRBJ2-3; 12 bases map to TRBD1. Germline V gene sequence: CDR1 GTSNPN, CDR2 SVGIG (reference sequence). The CDR3 is 16 amino acids. J was trimmed by 2 bases and V by 3 bases; bases with no gene match: 6. CDR3 nucleotides: TGTGCCTGGAGGAGGGACAGGGGGCCGTACACAGATACGCAGTATTTT. Translated, it gives CAWRRDRGPYTDTQYF.

The chain joins TRBV6-5 to TRBJ1-1, with 9 bases that match TRBD1. Per the germline V gene, CDR1 is MNHEY and CDR2 is SVGAGI. CDR3 length: 14 residues. The trim removed 5 bases at V and 5 bases at J, leaving 6 bases unmatched. The CDR3 bases are TGTGCCAGCAGTCCAAGGACAGGGGAGACTGAAGCTTTCTTT. It codes for CASSPRTGETEAFF.

The chain employs TRBV7-8 and TRBJ2-5, with 13 positions matching TRBD2. CDR3 length: 16 amino acids. J gave up 0 bases and V 5 bases, and 3 bases lay outside the gene matches. Germline V gives CDR1 SGHVS, CDR2 FQNEAQ. The DNA for the CDR3 is TGTGCCAGCAGCCCCGGGACTAGCGGGGACCAAGAGACCCAGTACTTC. Its protein product is CASSPGTSGDQETQYF. Full variable domain (rest looked up from reference TRBV7-8 and TRBJ2-5): GAGVSQSPRYKVAKRGQDVALRCDPISGHVSLFWYQQALGQGPEFLTYFQNEAQLDKSGLPSDRFFAERPEGSVSTLKIQRTQQEDSAVYLCASSPGTSGDQETQYFGPGTRLLVL.

The chain couples TRBV5-1 to TRBJ1-2; D gene ambiguous. V lost 0 bases and J lost 6, with 15 bases in between. The CDR3 spans 15 residues. Germline CDR1 SGHRS, CDR2 YFSETQ. The CDR3 DNA reads TGCGCCAGCAGCTTGGCCGGAGGGTACGTAGATGGCTACACCTTC. Amino acids: CASSLAGGYVDGYTF.